The 26 T cell receptor beta chains listed next were all sequenced from one sample in a study of blood T cell repertoires in COVID-19. TCRdb's copy holds only in-frame clones and misses some; the assay was immunoSEQ multiplex PCR. The sample lists 200,000 to 300,000 clones, about 79% seen once, with over 2% in the top ten. Sequencing used peripheral blood. These receptors were collected from a middle-aged man who had recovered from COVID-19.

The CDR3 region has the DNA TGCGCCAGCAGCGGGTGGGGACAGGGGACCCATGAGCAGTTCTTC. It translates to CASSGWGQGTHEQFF. The chain joins TRBV5-1 to TRBJ2-1; 10 bases align to TRBD1. The germline CDR1 and CDR2 sequences are SGHRS and YFSETQ. CDR3 length: 15 amino acids. Trimming removed 4 bases from V and 8 bases from J; junction bases left unmatched: 9.

The V and J genes are TRBV7-9 and TRBJ2-7; 9 nucleotides agree with TRBD1. The CDR3 totals 15 residues. With 5 bases clipped from V and 5 bases from J, the junction kept 10 bases outside the gene matches. Germline lookup yields CDR1 SEHNR and CDR2 FQNEAQ (reference sequence). The CDR3: CASSAGQGKGNEQYF. DNA for the CDR3: TGTGCCAGCAGCGCCGGACAGGGGAAGGGCAACGAGCAGTACTTC.

The J gene is TRBJ2-1, the V gene TRBV5-4; 14 nucleotides match TRBD2. The germline CDR1 and CDR2 sequences are SGHNT and YYREEE (reference sequence). This CDR3 contains 15 residues. Unmatched junction bases numbered 1, after V lost 4 bases and J lost 4 bases. The CDR3 here is CASSRLAGGYNEQFF. In nucleotides, the CDR3 is TGTGCCAGCAGCCGACTAGCGGGGGGGTACAATGAGCAGTTCTTC.

Regarding this clone: Distinct nucleotide sequences in the sample also encode this CDR3. The V call is TRBV25-1, the J call TRBJ1-1; D is perhaps TRBD1 (6 bases). The V and J ends lost 3 bases and 0 bases respectively, with 8 bases between them. This CDR3 comprises 14 residues. The germline V gene has CDR1 MGHDK and CDR2 SYGVNS. The CDR3 region is CASSDQGLNTEAFF. DNA of the CDR3: TGTGCCAGCAGTGATCAGGGGTTGAACACTGAAGCTTTCTTT.

The V call is TRBV6-5, the J call TRBJ1-1; a weak D match, TRBD1 (5 bases). This CDR3 is built from 12 residues. Germline V gives CDR1 MNHEY, CDR2 SVGAGI. V was cut by 2 bases and J by 8 bases, with 9 bases left in between. Here the CDR3 DNA reads TGTGCCAGCAGTTACATGGCAGGGGAAGCTTTCTTT. Translating gives CASSYMAGEAFF.

On this clone itself: Different DNA sequences within this sample yield the same CDR3. The chain combines TRBV19 with TRBJ1-5, with 8 bases identical to TRBD1. The CDR3 consists of 16 residues. V trimming: 4 bases; J trimming: 3 bases; junction bases outside the gene matches: 8. CDR1 is LNHDA and CDR2 is SQIVND in the germline V gene (reference sequence). CDR3 protein: CASSNQGALSNQPQHF. The CDR3 region has the DNA TGTGCCAGTAGTAACCAGGGGGCGCTTTCCAATCAGCCCCAGCATTTT. Based on the CDR3 plus reference TRBV19 and TRBJ1-5, the full variable domain is DGGITQSPKYLFRKEGQNVTLSCEQNLNHDAMYWYRQDPGQGLRLIYYSQIVNDFQKGDIAEGYSVSREKKESFPLTVTSAQKNPTAFYLCASSNQGALSNQPQHFGDGTRLSIL.

CDR3 DNA: TGTGCCAGCAGTCCACCACAGGAGGGAGGCACAGATACGCAGTATTTT. Translated: CASSPPQEGGTDTQYF. The J gene is TRBJ2-3, the V gene TRBV28, with a possible D match to TRBD2 (6 bases). Germline CDR1 MDHEN, CDR2 SYDVKM. V was clipped by 5 bases and J by 1 base, with 16 bases between them. The CDR3 runs 16 residues.

The sample holds one count of this clone. The chain couples TRBV19 to TRBJ2-1, with TRBD2 matching 7 bases. The CDR3 loop spans 15 amino acids. The germline V gene has CDR1 LNHDA and CDR2 SQIVND (reference sequence). The V segment lost 6 bases and the J segment 6 bases; nucleotides outside the gene matches: 11. The CDR3 DNA reads TGTGCCAGTAGCCCTAGCCGGGACTACCTCAATGAGCAGTTCTTC. Amino acids: CASSPSRDYLNEQFF.

The chain links TRBV9 to TRBJ2-3, with 11 bases lining up with TRBD2. The V and J ends lost 3 bases and 6 bases, in that order; junction bases with no gene match: 9. This CDR3 contains 16 residues. Germline-derived CDR1 and CDR2 are SGDLS and YYNGEE. CDR3 loop: CASSDDSGGAFDTQYF. The CDR3 DNA sequence: TGTGCCAGCAGCGACGATAGCGGGGGGGCGTTCGATACGCAGTATTTT.

The chain employs TRBV5-1 and TRBJ2-1, with TRBD1 matching 8 bases. V shed 4 bases, J shed 8 bases, and the junction held 8 bases outside the gene matches. CDR3 length: 14 amino acids. The germline V gene encodes CDR1 SGHRS and CDR2 YFSETQ. This CDR3 reads CASSPRTGHDEQFF. The CDR3 DNA is TGCGCCAGCAGCCCTCGGACAGGGCACGATGAGCAGTTCTTC.

V and J are TRBV18 and TRBJ1-4; 8 bases line up with TRBD1. J lost 8 bases, V lost 3 bases, and 5 bases had no gene match. Germline CDR1 and CDR2: KGHSH and LQKENI. CDR3 length: 14 residues. The CDR3 nucleotides are TGTGCCAGCTCACCGACAGGGGAGGGAGAAAAACTGTTTTTT. Its protein is CASSPTGEGEKLFF.

The chain joins TRBV29-1 to TRBJ2-1, with 12 bases that match TRBD2. V shed 1 base, J shed 4 bases, and the junction held 5 bases outside the gene matches. This CDR3 region has 16 residues. Germline lookup yields CDR1 SQVTM and CDR2 ANQGSEA. The CDR3 spells CSVEGLAGVRYNEQFF. Here the CDR3 DNA reads TGCAGCGTTGAAGGACTAGCGGGGGTCCGATACAATGAGCAGTTCTTC.

This CDR3 reads CASSHRTGGFSGNTIYF. Here the CDR3 DNA reads TGTGCCAGCAGCCACCGGACAGGGGGATTCTCTGGAAACACCATATATTTT. The chain links TRBV7-2 to TRBJ1-3; 10 bases are shared with TRBD1. The V gene's germline CDR1 is SGHTA and CDR2 FQGNSA. The length of the CDR3 is 17 residues. Germline trimming cut 5 bases from V and 0 bases from J; bases unmatched to any gene: 7.

This clone has a handful of counts. This sequence joins TRBV30 and TRBJ1-5; D not certain. The V gene lost 0 bases and the J gene lost 11 bases, with 11 bases spanning the gap. Germline V gene lookup returns CDR1 GTSNPN and CDR2 SVGIG (reference sequence). This CDR3 spans 12 amino acids. DNA of the CDR3: TGTGCCTGGAGTGTACAGTTGGGCTCCCAGCATTTT. Translated: CAWSVQLGSQHF.

The chain carries TRBV27 and TRBJ2-5, with D possibly TRBD2 on 6 matching bases. The V and J ends lost 5 bases and 7 bases respectively, with 14 bases between them. The CDR3 spans 13 residues. Germline CDR1 MNHEY, CDR2 SMNVEV (reference sequence). CDR3: CASSATWGGTQYF. In nucleotides, the CDR3 is TGTGCCAGCAGTGCTACCTGGGGAGGGACCCAGTACTTC.

V is TRBV7-9 and J is TRBJ2-3, with 11 bases aligning to TRBD2. This CDR3 has 17 residues. Trimming at V came to 6 bases and at J to 0 bases, leaving 8 bases not matched to a gene. Germline CDR1 is SEHNR and CDR2 is FQNEAQ (reference sequence). The CDR3: CASSSITSGGSTDTQYF. CDR3 nucleotide sequence: TGTGCCAGCAGTTCCATTACTAGCGGGGGAAGCACAGATACGCAGTATTTT.

V usage is TRBV27 and J usage is TRBJ2-5, with 8 bases that match TRBD2. Germline-derived CDR1 and CDR2 are MNHEY and SMNVEV (reference sequence). This CDR3 has 16 residues. Losses at the gene ends were 5 bases for V and 4 bases for J; bases not matched to a gene: 12. In DNA, the CDR3 is TGTGCCAGCAGTACTCGGGGGGGTCGCGGTGGAGAGACCCAGTACTTC. Protein product: CASSTRGGRGGETQYF.

The chain joins TRBV7-8 to TRBJ2-7, with TRBD1 matching 8 bases. Germline assignment: CDR1 SGHVS and CDR2 FQNEAQ. The CDR3 spans 15 residues. V shed 0 bases, J shed 6 bases, and the junction held 7 bases outside the gene matches. CDR3 nucleotide sequence: TGTGCCAGCAGCTTAGCTTCCCAGGGGACAGGCGAGCAGTACTTC. Its protein is CASSLASQGTGEQYF.

This clone has a single count. The chain couples TRBV9 to TRBJ1-4; the D is unclear. V shed 0 bases and J shed 6 bases, with 15 bases lying between them. The CDR3 covers 16 residues. CDR1 is SGDLS, CDR2 YYNGEE, per germline. In nucleotides, the CDR3 is TGTGCCAGCAGCGTAGCGGGAGCTTCCGGGTATGAAAAACTGTTTTTT. Translated: CASSVAGASGYEKLFF. The variable domain in full, with the rest retrieved from reference TRBV9 and TRBJ1-4, is DSGVTQTPKHLITATGQRVTLRCSPRSGDLSVYWYQQSLDQGLQFLIQYYNGEERAKGNILERFSAQQFPDLHSELNLSSLELGDSALYFCASSVAGASGYEKLFFGSGTQLSVL.

This clone occurred a few times. The V and J genes are TRBV7-8 and TRBJ2-1; D unresolved. The CDR3 is 15 amino acids. Germline V gene data show CDR1 as SGHVS and CDR2 as FQNEAQ. V lost 1 base, J lost 1 base, and 8 bases lay in between. CDR3 residues: CASSLGLSSYNEQFF. The CDR3 DNA follows: TGTGCCAGCAGCTTAGGTCTCAGTTCCTACAATGAGCAGTTCTTC.

J is TRBJ2-1 and V is TRBV6-2 or TRBV6-3, with 7 bases aligning to TRBD2. V gave up 6 bases and J gave up 3 bases; unmatched junction bases: 8. The V gene's germline CDR1 is MNHEY and CDR2 SVGEGT. This CDR3 has 15 residues. The CDR3 protein is CASSPTAGNYNEQFF. CDR3 nucleotide sequence: TGTGCCAGCAGCCCGACAGCGGGAAACTACAATGAGCAGTTCTTC.

The chain is built from TRBV27 and TRBJ2-1; tentatively, D is TRBD1 (6 bases). This CDR3 region has 12 residues. Germline V gene sequence: CDR1 MNHEY, CDR2 SMNVEV (reference sequence). Trimming took 5 bases from V and 10 from J, leaving 12 bases between them. The CDR3 bases are TGTGCCAGCAGTCCCGGACAGCCCGAGCAGTTCTTC. This codes for CASSPGQPEQFF.

This clone was found once. V usage is TRBV20-1 and J usage is TRBJ1-4, with a weak D call TRBD1 (6 bases). V lost 3 bases and J 4 bases, leaving 15 bases between the germline ends. The CDR3 has 15 residues. CDR1 and CDR2 from the germline V gene are DFQATT and SNEGSKA (reference sequence). CDR3 protein: CSASRRGRDNEKLFF. In DNA, the CDR3 is TGCAGTGCTAGTCGGCGGGGGCGAGATAATGAAAAACTGTTTTTT.

The chain has TRBV3-1 (or the pseudogene TRBV3-2) and TRBJ2-3; TRBD1 agrees at 7 bases. This CDR3 spans 15 amino acids. CDR1 LGHDT and CDR2 YNNKEL come from the germline V gene (reference sequence). V shed 0 bases and J 1 base; nucleotides not matched to a gene: 1. CDR3 bases: TGTGCCAGCAGCCAAGACGGGACAGGCACAGATACGCAGTATTTT. It codes for CASSQDGTGTDTQYF.

A single count supports this clone. V is TRBV29-1 and J is TRBJ2-3, with 9 positions matching TRBD2. Germline values: CDR1 SQVTM, CDR2 ANQGSEA. The CDR3 is 13 residues long. Unmatched junction bases numbered 3, after V lost 4 bases and J lost 4 bases. The CDR3 loop is CSVGGGAADTQYF. The DNA for the CDR3 is TGCAGCGTTGGCGGGGGGGCTGCAGATACGCAGTATTTT.

The genes are TRBV10-3 and TRBJ2-3, with a tentative D call TRBD2 (6 bases). The CDR3 has 12 residues. Per germline, CDR1 ENHRY and CDR2 SYGVKD. V dropped 3 bases and J dropped 11 bases, with 12 bases sitting between them. Here the CDR3 DNA reads TGTGCCATCAGTGAAGCCGGGGGTTTGCAGTATTTT. Amino acid sequence: CAISEAGGLQYF.